The source of this TCR beta chain is a study of T cells in Graves' hyperthyroidism and ophthalmopathy. Study-level information: Peripheral blood was obtained at initial diagnosis, preceding any treatment.

CDR3 length: 16 residues. Germline assignment: CDR1 SGDLS and CDR2 YYNGEE. V shed 3 bases, J shed 2 bases, and the junction held 5 bases outside the gene matches. Amplification of TCR beta CDR3 regions was performed using RNA transcripts as template. The primer set for the first-round RT-PCR of the TCR CDR3 was HTBI. TCRdb recomputed calls from the multiplex PCR reads with MiXCR, one row per CDR3 protein. This sample carries around 600,000 distinct CDR3 sequences, about 16% of them seen once, and the ten largest clones take around 3.5%. Among ophthalmopathy patients, the Clinical Activity Score reached at least 3, the NOSPECS grade reached at least 4, and duration remained under 3 months. Diagnoses used clinical symptoms, serum thyroxine and TRAb, thyroid ultrasound and orbital computed tomography. Fresh 10 ml peripheral blood yielded PBMCs.

The chain couples TRBV9 to TRBJ2-3; 11 positions agree with TRBD2. The specimen was blood. The TCR originated in a woman in her 40s with Graves' ophthalmopathy. The CDR3 sequence is CASSAYSGRVTDTQYF. The CDR3 DNA is TGTGCCAGCAGCGCCTATAGCGGGAGGGTCACAGATACGCAGTATTTT.